This T cell receptor (beta chain) was identified during a study of CD8+ T cells in alopecia areata. Background on the study: Each of the treated patients was given oral tofacitinib, 5 to 10 mg twice daily, for moderate-to-severe alopecia areata.

It was cDNA, reverse transcribed from extracted RNA, that served as the sequencing template. Assay: immunoSEQ multiplex PCR; the TCRdb copy retains only in-frame clones and omits some. The sample comprises 110,000 to 150,000 clones, 40% to 55% of which are singletons, and roughly 0.9% rests with the top ten. V shed 0 bases and J 2 bases; nucleotides not matched to a gene: 6. The CDR3 loop spans 15 amino acids. Looked up from germline, CDR1 is SQVTM and CDR2 is ANQGSEA. Those with alopecia areata gave lesional scalp punch biopsies and peripheral blood. Sequencing was performed on CD4+ T cells sorted from blood, taken at week 0. The source is a human donor with alopecia areata. The chain has TRBV29-1 and TRBJ2-7, with 8 bases lining up with TRBD1. The CDR3: CSVEEQGVGPYEQYF. CDR3 coding DNA: TGCAGCGTTGAAGAACAGGGGGTCGGGCCCTACGAGCAGTACTTC.